One sample yielded the 32 T cell receptor beta chains listed below, sequenced in a study of beta chain features in type 1 diabetes. Expressed TCRB transcripts were sequenced after all isolated RNA was converted to cDNA. Sequenced by immunoSEQ multiplex PCR; TCRdb stores in-frame clones only, minus some. The table includes fewer than 500,000 clones, roughly 14% detected once. Sequences were obtained from naive CD4+ T cells from blood. The receptor set was obtained from a man younger than 40 in good health.

This clone is a singleton in its sample. The junction departs from the called germline gene at one end, perhaps through a read error. This rearrangement joins TRBV18 to TRBJ2-1; weak D call: TRBD1 (6 bases). The CDR3 totals 13 residues. CDR1 is KGHSH and CDR2 is LQKENI in the germline V gene. The CDR3 protein is CASSTDSHNGQFF. CDR3 coding DNA: TGTGCCAGCTCAACGGACAGTCATAATGGGCAGTTCTTC.

This clone was counted only a few times. This sample includes further DNA sequences coding for the same CDR3. The chain carries TRBV7-3 and TRBJ2-1; D is unresolved. Trimming took off 4 bases at V and 7 bases at J, with 5 bases between the two ends. There are 11 residues in the CDR3. Per the germline V gene, CDR1 is SGHTA and CDR2 is FQGTGA. This chain's CDR3 is CASSSGNEQFF. The CDR3 nucleotides read TGTGCCAGCAGCTCCGGGAATGAGCAGTTCTTC.

This clone turned up a few times. The chain couples TRBV29-1 to TRBJ2-3; D gene ambiguous. V was shortened by 7 bases and J by 6 bases, with 8 bases between the two germline ends. The CDR3 spans 10 residues. Germline V gene data show CDR1 as SQVTM and CDR2 as ANQGSEA. The CDR3: CSGLRDTQYF. CDR3 DNA: TGCAGCGGCCTAAGGGATACGCAGTATTTT.

This clone was seen a handful of times. The V and J genes are TRBV30 and TRBJ2-3; TRBD1 or TRBD2 may be the D gene (6 bases each). This CDR3 is 15 amino acids long. Germline assignment: CDR1 GTSNPN and CDR2 SVGIG (reference sequence). Trimming shortened V by 4 bases and J by 5 bases, and 19 bases separated the two germline ends. The CDR3 sequence is CAWIVPGAQGDTQYF. The CDR3 DNA is TGTGCCTGGATCGTTCCGGGGGCCCAGGGAGATACGCAGTATTTT.

This clone was detected only a few times. The chain recombines TRBV7-2 with TRBJ2-2, with 8 bases matching TRBD1. The CDR3 has 16 amino acids. Per germline, CDR1 SGHTA and CDR2 FQGNSA. Germline trimming cut 4 bases from V and 4 bases from J; bases unmatched to any gene: 8. The CDR3 region is CASSSPATGVTGELFF. CDR3 sequence (DNA): TGTGCCAGCAGCTCGCCGGCGACAGGGGTCACCGGGGAGCTGTTTTTT.

This clone has just a few counts. The chain is built from TRBV29-1 and TRBJ2-1, with a weak D call TRBD2 (5 bases). Germline V gives CDR1 SQVTM, CDR2 ANQGSEA. This CDR3 contains 13 residues. The V end lost 0 bases, the J end lost 2 bases, and 5 bases lay between the germline ends. The CDR3 is CSVEELAYNEQFF. In DNA form, the CDR3 reads TGCAGCGTTGAAGAACTAGCCTACAATGAGCAGTTCTTC.

This sequence joins TRBV7-2 and TRBJ2-5; D possibly uses TRBD1 or TRBD2 (5 bases each). The germline gives CDR1 SGHTA, CDR2 FQGNSA. This CDR3 has 15 residues. The germline V and J ends were trimmed by 5 bases and 2 bases, with 15 bases remaining between them. Written as DNA, the CDR3 is TGTGCCAGCAGCCACCGGTGGGGGTTTCAAGAGACCCAGTACTTC. It specifies CASSHRWGFQETQYF. Drawing the rest from reference TRBV7-2 and TRBJ2-5, the complete variable domain is GAGVSQSPSNKVTEKGKDVELRCDPISGHTALYWYRQSLGQGLEFLIYFQGNSAPDKSGLPSDRFSAERTGGSVSTLTIQRTQQEDSAVYLCASSHRWGFQETQYFGPGTRLLVL.

The V call is TRBV4-2, the J call TRBJ2-3, with D hard to call. The CDR3 sequence is 13 residues long. Germline V lookup: CDR1 LGHNA, CDR2 YNFKEQ. V was shortened by 2 bases and J by 2 bases, with 5 bases between the two germline ends. CDR3 sequence (DNA): TGTGCCAGCAGCCAATTCCTCACAGATACGCAGTATTTT. It encodes CASSQFLTDTQYF.

V and J are TRBV15 and TRBJ2-7; D gene unclear. This CDR3 contains 11 residues. CDR1 is LNHNV and CDR2 is YYDKDF in the germline V gene (reference sequence). V lost 8 bases, J lost 2 bases, and 7 bases lay in between. The CDR3 is CATGSTYEQYV. In DNA, the CDR3 is TGTGCCACCGGAAGTACCTACGAGCAGTACGTC.

This clone was counted only a few times. The CDR3 DNA reads TGTGCCACCAGCACCTGGGGACAGAATTTTCTCACAGATACGCAGTATTTT. Translated: CATSTWGQNFLTDTQYF. V gene TRBV15 combines with J gene TRBJ2-3; 7 bases fit TRBD1. Germline loops: CDR1 LNHNV, CDR2 YYDKDF (reference sequence). The CDR3 is made up of 17 amino acids. The trim removed 4 bases at V and 2 bases at J, leaving 12 bases unmatched.

This chain connects TRBV2 to TRBJ2-1, with 11 bases matching TRBD2. J lost 14 bases, V lost 6 bases, and 12 bases had no gene match. The CDR3 sequence is 14 residues long. The germline V gene encodes CDR1 SNHLY and CDR2 FYNNEI. As DNA, the CDR3 is TGTGCCAGCAGGTTAGCGGGAGGGTCCTTGACGGAGTTCTTC. This gives the protein CASRLAGGSLTEFF.

This sequence joins TRBV19 and TRBJ2-2, with 7 bases identical to TRBD1. V trimming: 9 bases; J trimming: 1 base; junction bases outside the gene matches: 14. Germline V lookup: CDR1 LNHDA, CDR2 SQIVND (reference sequence). This CDR3 is 17 amino acids long. This chain's CDR3 is CASSDRVILKNTGELFF. In DNA form, the CDR3 reads TGTGCCAGCTCCGACAGGGTTATCCTAAAGAACACCGGGGAGCTGTTTTTT.

This clone has only a few counts. The chain couples TRBV6-5 to TRBJ2-7; D ambiguous. V lost 6 bases to trimming and J lost 3 bases, with 12 bases between them. CDR1 and CDR2 from the germline V gene are MNHEY and SVGAGI. This CDR3 has 13 amino acids. The CDR3 sequence is CASSASVNYEQYV. The CDR3, as DNA: TGTGCCAGCAGCGCCAGTGTCAACTACGAGCAGTACGTC.

This clone was counted a few times. The rearrangement joins TRBV30 to TRBJ2-3; no reliable D call. Germline V gene lookup returns CDR1 GTSNPN and CDR2 SVGIG (reference sequence). Trimming removed 5 bases at V and 3 bases at J, with 12 bases between. The CDR3 sequence is 13 residues long. In nucleotides, the CDR3 is TGTGCCTGGGGCGCGACTCTTACAGATACGCAGTATTTT. Its translation is CAWGATLTDTQYF. Full variable domain (rest looked up from reference TRBV30 and TRBJ2-3): SQTIHQWPATLVQPVGSPLSLECTVEGTSNPNLYWYRQAAGRGLQLLFYSVGIGQISSEVPQNLSASRPQDRQFILSSKKLLLSDSGFYLCAWGATLTDTQYFGPGTRLTVL.

The table lists this clone with a few counts. The genes are TRBV7-6 and TRBJ1-6; weak D call: TRBD1 (6 bases). V lost 1 base, J lost 0 bases, and 10 bases lay in between. From germline, CDR1 is SGHVS and CDR2 FNYEAQ. This CDR3 contains 17 residues. CDR3 nucleotides: TGTGCCAGCAGCTTAGAGGACAGAAGCTCCTATAATTCACCCCTCCACTTT. Its protein product is CASSLEDRSSYNSPLHF.

This clone was found a few times. This sequence joins TRBV6-6 and TRBJ2-7; D remains ambiguous. Looked up from germline, CDR1 is MNHNY and CDR2 is SVGAGI (reference sequence). V was clipped by 2 bases and J by 2 bases, with 1 base between them. The CDR3 sequence is 11 residues long. The CDR3 bases are TGTGCCAGCAGTTACGCCTACGAGCAGTACTTC. Its translation is CASSYAYEQYF.

This clone has a handful of counts. This rearrangement joins TRBV10-3 to TRBJ2-3; 12 bases line up with TRBD2. Per the germline V gene, CDR1 is ENHRY and CDR2 is SYGVKD. This CDR3 comprises 18 residues. V lost 4 bases and J lost 3; bases outside the gene matches: 11. For the CDR3, the DNA is TGTGCCATCAGTGGAGCTAGCGGGAGGGCCGATGGTACAGATACGCAGTATTTT. Protein: CAISGASGRADGTDTQYF.

This clone was counted between two and nine times. The chain employs TRBV7-9 and TRBJ2-1; the D gene is possibly TRBD2 (7 bases). Trimming pared 5 bases from V and 7 bases from J, leaving 18 bases between. CDR1 SEHNR and CDR2 FQNEAQ come from the germline V gene (reference sequence). The CDR3 is made up of 15 amino acids. CDR3 DNA sequence: TGTGCCAGCAGCCATACGGGGGGCCGAAAAAATGAGCAGTTCTTC. Translation: CASSHTGGRKNEQFF.

This clone appeared a few times. This rearrangement joins TRBV19 to TRBJ2-1; 7 bases agree with TRBD1. The CDR3 runs 16 residues. CDR1 is LNHDA, CDR2 SQIVND, per germline (reference sequence). The J segment lost 4 bases and the V segment lost 6 bases, leaving 12 bases of the junction unmatched. As DNA, the CDR3 is TGTGCCAGTAGCCCGTGGGCCGGGACAGCTTACAATGAGCAGTTCTTC. It encodes CASSPWAGTAYNEQFF.

This clone was seen at least ten times. The chain has TRBV7-2 and TRBJ2-4, with a tentative D call TRBD1 (6 bases). The CDR3 totals 15 residues. V was pared by 5 bases and J by 6 bases, with 17 bases between. The V gene's germline CDR1 is SGHTA and CDR2 FQGNSA. The CDR3 reads CASSNPSGQRNIQYF. CDR3 in DNA: TGTGCCAGCAGCAACCCGTCCGGACAGCGAAACATTCAGTACTTC.

The rearrangement joins TRBV6-5 to TRBJ2-7; the D is unclear. Trimming removed 6 bases from V and 4 bases from J, with 10 bases in between. Per germline, CDR1 MNHEY and CDR2 SVGAGI. The CDR3 has 12 residues. The CDR3 nucleotides read TGTGCCAGCAGCCGCCTTGGGTACGAGCAGTACGTC. Translation: CASSRLGYEQYV.

The chain is built from TRBV21-1 and TRBJ2-6; TRBD1 reflects the table's D call only, with no check against the DNA. TRBV21-1 has pseudogene status. The CDR3 has 21 amino acids. As DNA, the CDR3 is TGTGCCAGCCAAGACCCAGGACAGGGGCTCCAGAACCACTCTGGGGCCAACGTCCTGACTTTC. Translated, it gives CASQDPGQGLQNHSGANVLTF.

Only a few counts were recorded for this clone. The chain carries TRBV30 and TRBJ1-2; 9 positions match TRBD1. J lost 4 bases, V lost 7 bases, and 10 bases had no gene match. Germline V gene sequence: CDR1 GTSNPN, CDR2 SVGIG (reference sequence). This CDR3 comprises 14 residues. CDR3 loop: CALSGQGQLYGYTF. CDR3 nucleotides: TGTGCCTTATCGGGACAGGGACAACTCTATGGCTACACCTTC.

This clone was seen a few times. This rearrangement joins TRBV6-1 to TRBJ2-1; 10 nucleotides agree with TRBD1. The CDR3 is 15 amino acids. J gave up 2 bases and V 6 bases, and 4 bases lay outside the gene matches. The V gene's germline CDR1 is MNHNS and CDR2 SASEGT. The CDR3 nucleotides read TGTGCCAGCAGGCCGACAGGGGGCCCCTACAATGAGCAGTTCTTC. This encodes CASRPTGGPYNEQFF.

This clone has only a few counts. This chain links TRBV4-2 with TRBJ2-5, with D possibly matching TRBD1 (6 bases). Germline V gives CDR1 LGHNA, CDR2 YNFKEQ. The CDR3 has 17 residues. V was cut by 0 bases and J by 5 bases, with 19 bases left in between. CDR3 sequence (DNA): TGTGCCAGCAGCCAAGATCGGCCGGGACACTCAGGGGAGACCCAGTACTTC. This translates into CASSQDRPGHSGETQYF.

The chain carries TRBV12-5 and TRBJ2-3, with 8 bases lining up with TRBD2. V was pared by 6 bases and J by 4 bases, with 3 bases of the junction left unmatched. Germline V gives CDR1 LGHNT, CDR2 FRNRAP. CDR3 length: 13 residues. CDR3 DNA sequence: TGTGCTAGTGGAGGAGCGGGAGCAGATACGCAGTATTTT. It translates to CASGGAGADTQYF.

There are a few counts of this clone. V is TRBV27 and J is TRBJ1-1; D is unresolved. Germline values: CDR1 MNHEY, CDR2 SMNVEV (reference sequence). The CDR3 loop spans 12 amino acids. Between the trimmed V and J ends, which lost 6 bases and 4 bases, there was a span of 9 bases. This CDR3 reads CASRSGPTEAFF. DNA of the CDR3: TGTGCCAGCAGATCAGGTCCCACTGAAGCTTTCTTT.

This clone was detected only a few times. The rearrangement joins TRBV29-1 to TRBJ1-2; TRBD1 is a possible D gene (5 bases). The germline V gene encodes CDR1 SQVTM and CDR2 ANQGSEA. Trimming shortened V by 1 base and J by 2 bases, and 8 bases separated the two germline ends. The CDR3 has 13 residues. CDR3 bases: TGCAGCGTTGAAGGGGGACGGAACTATGGCTACACCTTC. It is translated as CSVEGGRNYGYTF.

The chain's CDR3 is CASSPQRDRVEQYV. DNA of the CDR3: TGTGCCAGCTCACCGCAGCGGGACAGGGTCGAGCAGTACGTC. The chain links TRBV18 to TRBJ2-7, with TRBD1 matching 9 bases. With 3 bases clipped from V and 6 bases from J, the junction kept 6 bases outside the gene matches. Germline V lookup: CDR1 KGHSH, CDR2 LQKENI. There are 14 residues in the CDR3.

This clone has a handful of counts. The CDR3 DNA is TGTGCCAGCTCACGGGACCAAGTTCACGAGCAGTACGTC. Protein product: CASSRDQVHEQYV. J is TRBJ2-7 and V is TRBV18; D might be TRBD1 or TRBD2, each matching 5 bases. The germline V gene has CDR1 KGHSH and CDR2 LQKENI. This CDR3 is 13 amino acids long. The ends were cut back, 4 bases at V and 5 bases at J, with 12 bases in the middle.

This clone has only a few counts. The chain has TRBV7-2 and TRBJ2-3; D is ambiguous. The V end was cut by 5 bases, the J end by 0 bases, with 24 bases between. The CDR3 is 19 amino acids. Looked up from germline, CDR1 is SGHTA and CDR2 is FQGNSA. CDR3: CASSRAGAGSTPSTDTQYF. In DNA, the CDR3 is TGTGCCAGCAGCCGCGCAGGAGCAGGTTCCACGCCTAGCACAGATACGCAGTATTTT.

This chain uses TRBV5-1 with TRBJ2-7; 9 positions agree with TRBD1. The J segment lost 1 base and the V segment lost 4 bases, leaving 3 bases of the junction unmatched. Looked up from germline, CDR1 is SGHRS and CDR2 is YFSETQ. The CDR3 covers 14 residues. The CDR3 region is CASSRDRESYEQYF. CDR3 sequence (DNA): TGCGCCAGCAGCAGGGACAGGGAATCCTACGAGCAGTACTTC.